The sequence of this T cell receptor (beta chain) was determined in a study of human thymus T cells. The table came from immunoSEQ multiplex PCR; TCRdb's copy has only in-frame clones and leaves some out. In the table there are some 46,000 clones, approximately 95% of which are singletons. Only four of the eight donors provided a 0.5-1 mL blood sample. Per germline, CDR1 MGHDK and CDR2 SYGVNS. This CDR3 contains 16 residues. V shed 6 bases and J shed 0 bases, with 18 bases lying between them. The rearrangement uses TRBV25-1 and TRBJ2-7; D is ambiguous. This receptor was taken from a boy under two years old with a congenital heart defect but otherwise immunologically healthy. The sample was blood. The DNA for the CDR3 is TGTGCCAGCAGCGCCCCCCCCCTCGTATCCTCCTACGAGCAGTACTTC. Translated, it gives CASSAPPLVSSYEQYF.